This TCR beta chain was sequenced during a study of beta chain features in type 1 diabetes. Of the isolated RNA, all was reverse transcribed, and so the sequenced material was expressed TCRB transcripts. The average read count of naive, central memory and regulatory T cell samples was about 3.3 million. Sequencing used immunoSEQ multiplex PCR; TCRdb keeps in-frame clones, though not all of them. This sample has roughly 300,000 clones, with around 13% found just once. V was trimmed by 0 bases and J by 5 bases, leaving 8 bases between them. The CDR3 contains 14 residues. CDR1 is SGHRS and CDR2 is YFSETQ in the germline V gene. This clone was detected a few times. Purity exceeded 98% in all sorted populations.

This chain links TRBV5-1 with TRBJ2-2, with D tentatively TRBD2 (5 bases). Material: central memory CD4+ T cells from blood. This TCR derives from a man aged 30 to 45 in good health. This CDR3 reads CASSLGEWTGELFF. DNA for the CDR3: TGCGCCAGCAGCTTGGGGGAGTGGACCGGGGAGCTGTTTTTT.